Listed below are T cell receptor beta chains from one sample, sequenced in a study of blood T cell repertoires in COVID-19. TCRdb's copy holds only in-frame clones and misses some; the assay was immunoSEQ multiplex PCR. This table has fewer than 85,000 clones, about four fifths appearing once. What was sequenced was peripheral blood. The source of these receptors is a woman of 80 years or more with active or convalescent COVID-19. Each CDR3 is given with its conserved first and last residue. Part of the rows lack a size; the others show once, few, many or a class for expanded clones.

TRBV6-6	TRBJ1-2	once	CASRQGSNYGYTF
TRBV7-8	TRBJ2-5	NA	CASSLRTSGGHRVQETQYF
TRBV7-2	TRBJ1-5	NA	CASSLTGDRSQPQHF
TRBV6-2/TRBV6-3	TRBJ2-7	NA	CASSDPGTGFYEQYF
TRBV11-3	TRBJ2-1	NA	CASSFETGNNEQFF
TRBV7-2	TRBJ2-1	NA	CASSLRGGHNEQFF
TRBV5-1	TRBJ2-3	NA	CASSSGTTGDTQYF
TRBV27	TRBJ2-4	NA	CASSTLAGKGIQYF
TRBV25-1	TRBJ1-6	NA	CATSGSKDSPLHF
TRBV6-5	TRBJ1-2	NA	CASSYSSVGAGGYTF
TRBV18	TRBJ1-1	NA	CASSRTGKMNTEAFF
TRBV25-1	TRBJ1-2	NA	CASSESDSLTNYGYTF
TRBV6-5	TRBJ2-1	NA	CASRMTGANNEQFF
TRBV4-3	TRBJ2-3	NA	CASSQAGGGTDTQYF